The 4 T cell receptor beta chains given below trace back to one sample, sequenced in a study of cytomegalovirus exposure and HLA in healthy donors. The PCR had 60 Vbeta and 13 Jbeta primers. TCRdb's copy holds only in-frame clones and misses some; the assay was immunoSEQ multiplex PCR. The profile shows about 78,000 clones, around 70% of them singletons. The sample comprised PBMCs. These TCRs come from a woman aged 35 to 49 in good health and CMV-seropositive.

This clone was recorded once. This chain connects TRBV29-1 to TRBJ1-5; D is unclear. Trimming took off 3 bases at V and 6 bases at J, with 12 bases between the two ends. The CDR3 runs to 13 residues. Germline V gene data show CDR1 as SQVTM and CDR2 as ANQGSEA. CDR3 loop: CSVEGVFGQPQHF. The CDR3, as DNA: TGCAGCGTTGAGGGCGTGTTCGGTCAGCCCCAGCATTTT.

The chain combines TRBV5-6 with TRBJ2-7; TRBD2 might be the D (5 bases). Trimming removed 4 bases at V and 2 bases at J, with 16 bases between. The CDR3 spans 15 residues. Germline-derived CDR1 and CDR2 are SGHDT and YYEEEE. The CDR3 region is CASSPLNEGTYEQYF. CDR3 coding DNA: TGTGCCAGCAGCCCCCTCAACGAGGGAACCTACGAGCAGTACTTC.

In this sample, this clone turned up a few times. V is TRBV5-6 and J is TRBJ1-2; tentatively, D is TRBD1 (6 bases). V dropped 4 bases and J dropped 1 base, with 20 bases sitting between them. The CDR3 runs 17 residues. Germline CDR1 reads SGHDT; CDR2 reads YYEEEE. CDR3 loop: CASSDRDKRPINYGYTF. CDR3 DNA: TGTGCCAGCAGCGACCGGGACAAACGCCCGATTAACTATGGCTACACCTTC.

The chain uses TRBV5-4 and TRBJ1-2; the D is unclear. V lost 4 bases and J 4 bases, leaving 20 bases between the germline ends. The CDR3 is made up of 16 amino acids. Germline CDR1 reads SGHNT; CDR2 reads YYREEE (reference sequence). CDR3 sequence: CASSPDRERVIYGYTF. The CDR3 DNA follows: TGTGCCAGCAGCCCGGATAGGGAGAGGGTGATCTATGGCTACACCTTC.